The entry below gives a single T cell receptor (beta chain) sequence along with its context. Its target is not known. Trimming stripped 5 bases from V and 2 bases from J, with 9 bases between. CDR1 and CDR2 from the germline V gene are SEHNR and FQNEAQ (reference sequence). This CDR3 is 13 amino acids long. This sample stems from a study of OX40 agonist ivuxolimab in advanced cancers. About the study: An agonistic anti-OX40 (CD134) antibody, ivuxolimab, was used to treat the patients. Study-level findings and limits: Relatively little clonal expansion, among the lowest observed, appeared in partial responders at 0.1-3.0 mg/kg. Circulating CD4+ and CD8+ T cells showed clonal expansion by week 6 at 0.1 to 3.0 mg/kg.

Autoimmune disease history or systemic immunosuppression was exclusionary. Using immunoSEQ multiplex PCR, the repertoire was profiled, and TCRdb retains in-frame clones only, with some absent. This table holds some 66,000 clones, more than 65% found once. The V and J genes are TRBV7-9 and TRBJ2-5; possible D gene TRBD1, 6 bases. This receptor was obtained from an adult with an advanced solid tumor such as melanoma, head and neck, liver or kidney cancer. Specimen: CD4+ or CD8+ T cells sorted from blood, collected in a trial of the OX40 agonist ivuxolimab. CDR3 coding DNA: TGTGCCAGCAGCCTCGGACAGCAAGAGACCCAGTACTTC. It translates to CASSLGQQETQYF.